This TCR beta chain was identified in a study of PD-1 blockade in classical Hodgkin lymphoma. Worth noting for this clone: Its specificity is unknown.

Each and every patient relapsed after autologous stem cell transplantation, and patients got differing brentuximab vedotin exposure. Complete response, partial response or progressive disease was recorded as best response. Germline V gives CDR1 SGHNT, CDR2 YYREEE (reference sequence). The CDR3 runs to 16 residues. V was cut by 4 bases and J by 6 bases, with 19 bases left in between. Overall study results and limits: Excluded were patients who started nivolumab under 1 year after ASCT, a group that had lower diversity. Newly diagnosed patients were reported to start with lower TCR diversity than healthy donors. The study found complete responders had baseline diversity similar to newly diagnosed patients.

Generated by immunoSEQ multiplex PCR, the TCRdb table keeps only in-frame clones and is missing some. The sample shows approximately 98,000 clones, roughly 87% of them seen only once. The source is a human donor with classical Hodgkin lymphoma. The chain combines TRBV5-4 with TRBJ1-4; a possible D gene is TRBD1 (6 bases). The sample here was peripheral blood mononuclear cells (PBMCs), taken before the second cycle of nivolumab. For the CDR3, the DNA is TGTGCCAGCAGCCGTGGAGGGGGGGGCAGGGATGAAAAACTGTTTTTT. Amino acids: CASSRGGGGRDEKLFF.